These 5 T cell receptor beta chains share one sample of origin, sequenced in a study of T-cell memory formation after mild COVID-19. Each CDR3 protein is one row after TCRdb ran MiXCR on the 5' RACE reads. Counted here are 350,000 to 450,000 distinct CDR3 sequences, 20% occurring once; the ten biggest clones make up 7.5% to 9.5%. The sequenced material came from PBMCs or a T cell subset sorted from them (not recorded which). The receptors were sampled from an adult woman who had mild COVID-19 (a few samples of this study predate the infection). Cell type and time point are not known.

V and J are TRBV6-6 and TRBJ1-5; a weak D match, TRBD1 (5 bases). Germline CDR1 reads MNHNY; CDR2 reads SVGAGI (reference sequence). Trimming cost V 7 bases and J 2 bases, with 9 bases left between them. The CDR3 is 13 residues long. Here the CDR3 DNA reads TGTGCCAGCACCAGGGAGCGCAATCAGCCCCAGCATTTT. Protein product: CASTRERNQPQHF.

The V and J genes are TRBV5-1 and TRBJ1-1; TRBD1 agrees at 9 bases. The length of the CDR3 is 14 residues. J gave up 13 bases and V 0 bases, and 10 bases lay outside the gene matches. CDR1 SGHRS and CDR2 YFSETQ come from the germline V gene. This chain's CDR3 is CASSLDRGRSPSFF. In nucleotides, the CDR3 is TGCGCCAGCAGCTTGGACAGGGGGCGATCCCCAAGTTTCTTT.

V usage is TRBV7-2 and J usage is TRBJ2-2; D might be TRBD2 (5 bases). V lost 0 bases to trimming and J lost 3 bases, with 14 bases between them. The CDR3 is 17 amino acids. Germline CDR1 and CDR2: SGHTA and FQGNSA. The CDR3: CASSLAPRGSYTGELFF. The CDR3 nucleotides are TGTGCCAGCAGCTTAGCGCCTCGAGGGAGCTACACCGGGGAGCTGTTTTTT.

This clonotype was picked up a small number of times. The chain recombines TRBV20-1 with TRBJ2-1, with TRBD2 matching over 13 bases. The CDR3 sequence is 15 residues long. After removal of 6 bases from V and 1 base from J, the junction contained 3 bases not matched to a gene. The germline CDR1 and CDR2 sequences are DFQATT and SNEGSKA (reference sequence). DNA of the CDR3: TGCAGTGCAGGACTAGCGGGGGAATCCTACAATGAGCAGTTCTTC. It encodes CSAGLAGESYNEQFF.

V gene TRBV7-9 combines with J gene TRBJ2-7; 9 nucleotides align to TRBD1. The germline V gene encodes CDR1 SEHNR and CDR2 FQNEAQ (reference sequence). This CDR3 is 15 amino acids long. Trimming took 2 bases from V and 5 from J; bases not matched to a gene: 7. CDR3 DNA: TGTGCCAGCAGCTTAATGGGACAGGGTAGAGACGAGCAGTACTTC. Translated: CASSLMGQGRDEQYF.